This TCR beta chain comes out of a study of blood T cell repertoires in COVID-19. Study overall: COVID-19 samples collected from the United States, Italy and Spain covered acute and convalescent phases.

The data were produced by immunoSEQ multiplex PCR, yet TCRdb's version contains in-frame clones alone and is incomplete. The sample consists of approximately 88,000 clones, around 87% of them appearing once. The source material was peripheral blood. The clonotype originates from a male donor with acute or convalescent COVID-19.

The CDR3 reads CASSLLIPSEQYF. In DNA form, the CDR3 reads TGTGCCAGCTCACTCCTAATTCCCTCCGAGCAGTACTTC. This sequence joins TRBV18 and TRBJ2-7, with D uncertain. Trimming pared 4 bases from V and 6 bases from J, leaving 13 bases between. This CDR3 region has 13 residues. CDR1 and CDR2 from the germline V gene are KGHSH and LQKENI.